This is a list of T cell receptor beta chains from one sample in a study of blood T cells in healthy people across ages. TCRdb re-analysed the 5' RACE reads in MiXCR, keeping a single row per CDR3 protein. The sample consists of roughly 550,000 distinct CDR3 sequences, less than 25% of them appearing once. The same specimen was also included in a second study, on T cells of mothers and their children.

Input material: blood. The receptor source for this set is a boy aged 10-17 years in good health. The CDR3 runs from the conserved cysteine through the conserved F or W. D genes are given only for firm matches. Not all rows give a size; the values are once, few, many and, for expanded clones, a class.

>TRBJ2-1|many|.|TRBV29-1
TGCAGCGTTCACGCCCTGAATGAGCAGTTCTTC
CSVHALNEQFF
>TRBJ1-4|few|.|TRBV28
TGTGCCAGCAGCCGAGGGGCCGCAACTAATGAAAAACTGTTTTTT
CASSRGAATNEKLFF
>TRBJ1-1|many|.|TRBV20-1
TGCAGTGCTAGAAAGGGGGACCCGGGCGGAACTGAAGCTTTCTTT
CSARKGDPGGTEAFF
>TRBJ2-5|.|TRBD2|TRBV2
TGTGCCAGCAGTGAACAGGCGGCTAGCGGGGGAAGAGAGACCCAGTACTTC
CASSEQAASGGRETQYF
>TRBJ2-7|.|.|TRBV12-3/TRBV12-4
TGTGCCAGCAGTTTAGCCAGCGGACAGTCGAGCTCCTACGAGCAGTACTTC
CASSLASGQSSSYEQYF
>TRBJ2-1|few|TRBD1|TRBV29-1
TGCAGCGTTGCGTGGACAGGGTGGAATGAGCAGTTCTTC
CSVAWTGWNEQFF
>TRBJ2-3|few|.|TRBV6-2/TRBV6-3
TGTGCCAGCAGCTCGAACATAATACCAGATACGCAGTATTTT
CASSSNIIPDTQYF
>TRBJ2-3|.|TRBD2|TRBV7-2
TGTGCCAGCAGGAGGGAGGCGGGGGGCACAGATACGCAGTATTTT
CASRREAGGTDTQYF
>TRBJ2-2|once|.|TRBV9
TGTGCCAGCAGCGTATCTAAGTCCGGGGAGCTGTTTTTT
CASSVSKSGELFF
>TRBJ2-5|many|.|TRBV2
TGTGCCAGCAGTAATGAGGGCCAAAAGACCCAGTACTTC
CASSNEGQKTQYF
>TRBJ2-2|once|.|TRBV29-1
TGCAGCGTTGAACCTAGAAGGAACACCGGGGAGCTGTTTTTT
CSVEPRRNTGELFF
>TRBJ1-1|few|.|TRBV7-9
TGTGCCAGCAGCTTCTCCGGCCTCCAAATGCCAGCCACTGAAGCTTTCTTT
CASSFSGLQMPATEAFF
>TRBJ2-7|few|.|TRBV28
TGTGCCAGCAGTCCCACAAGTTTCGACGGTTACGAGCAGTACTTC
CASSPTSFDGYEQYF
>TRBJ2-7|.|.|TRBV20-1
TGCGGCCTCCGAGTATGGGGGAGGTACGAGCAGTACTTC
CGLRVWGRYEQYF
>TRBJ2-7|.|.|TRBV6-5
TGTGCCAGCGTAGGGCATGAAGACGAGCAGTACTTC
CASVGHEDEQYF
>TRBJ2-2|few|.|TRBV7-3
TGTGCCAGCAGCTCCACCGGGAGGGAGCTGTTTTTT
CASSSTGRELFF
>TRBJ1-4|few|.|TRBV4-3
TGCGCCAGCAGCCAAGAGGATTTGGGGGCAGCTAATGAAAAACTGTTTTTT
CASSQEDLGAANEKLFF
>TRBJ2-7|few|TRBD2|TRBV7-9
TGTGCCAGCAGCCGTGGAGGGACTAGCGGAGTTTGGGAGCAGTACTTC
CASSRGGTSGVWEQYF
>TRBJ2-4|.|TRBD1|TRBV29-1
TGCAGCGTGGAACGACAGGGCCGAGGGAACATTCAGTACTTC
CSVERQGRGNIQYF
>TRBJ1-2|.|.|TRBV9
TGTGCCAGCAGCGAAGGGGATGGCTACACCTTC
CASSEGDGYTF
>TRBJ2-1|.|.|TRBV28
TGTGCCAGCCGACCTCCCGGAGGGAAGCAGTTCTTC
CASRPPGGKQFF
>TRBJ2-3|.|TRBD1|TRBV13
TGTGCCAGCAGCTTAGGCGGCAGGGGGCTTGATACGCAGTATTTT
CASSLGGRGLDTQYF
>TRBJ2-3|.|.|TRBV6-2/TRBV6-3
TGTGCCAGCAGTTACGAGTGGCTGGGGGCTGGGGATGCTACGCAGTATTTT
CASSYEWLGAGDATQYF
>TRBJ1-4|many|.|TRBV28
TGTGCCAGCAGTTTATCCCAGGGAGGTGAAAAACTGTTTTTT
CASSLSQGGEKLFF
>TRBJ2-7|.|.|TRBV28
TGTGCCAGCAGTTCACAGTCCGGGACGAGCGAGCAGTACTTC
CASSSQSGTSEQYF
>TRBJ2-3|few|.|TRBV28
TGTGCCAGCAGTTTATCGGGGGACCGCACAGATACGCAGTATTTT
CASSLSGDRTDTQYF
>TRBJ1-1|many|.|TRBV7-8
TGTGCCAGCAGCTTAGGATACGAAGGGGGGAACACTGAAGCTTTCTTT
CASSLGYEGGNTEAFF
>TRBJ2-2|.|TRBD2|TRBV20-1
TGCAGTGCTAGAAGAGCGGGAAAGGTGGCCGGGGAGCTGTTTTTT
CSARRAGKVAGELFF
>TRBJ2-3|few|.|TRBV18
TGTGCCAGCTCCGTAACTGCAGGGGATACGCAGTATTTT
CASSVTAGDTQYF
>TRBJ2-7|once|.|TRBV20-1
TGCAGTGCTAGATCCGGAGGGAGCTCCTACGCGCAGTACTTC
CSARSGGSSYAQYF
>TRBJ2-1|.|.|TRBV28
TGTGCCAGCAGTTTACAGGGGGCTAGCGGGGATGAGCAGTTCTTC
CASSLQGASGDEQFF
>TRBJ2-1|few|TRBD2|TRBV4-1
TGCGCCAGCAGCCAAGTAACTGGGGGGGGGAATGAGCAGTTCTTC
CASSQVTGGGNEQFF
>TRBJ2-4|few|.|TRBV9
TGTGCCAGCAGCCCTGGGGACATCGGCAAAAACATTCAGTACTTC
CASSPGDIGKNIQYF
>TRBJ2-3|.|.|TRBV20-1
TGCAGTGCTAGTCGGCAGGGCGGCACAGATACGCAGTATTTT
CSASRQGGTDTQYF
>TRBJ2-7|few|TRBD1|TRBV28
TGTGCCAGCATTCACACAGGGGGCGGCAACGAGCAGTACTTC
CASIHTGGGNEQYF
>TRBJ1-4|few|.|TRBV5-4
TGTGCCAGCAGCGAGCAGGGGAGAACTAATGAAAAACTGTTTTTT
CASSEQGRTNEKLFF
>TRBJ2-7|.|.|TRBV27
TGTGCCAGCAGTTTATCTGGTAGTCTCCCTACCTACGAGCAGTACTTC
CASSLSGSLPTYEQYF
>TRBJ2-5|.|TRBD1|TRBV10-3
TGTGCCACCGAGACAGGGGGCCAAGAGACCCAGTACTTC
CATETGGQETQYF
>TRBJ2-1|.|.|TRBV5-6
TGTGCCAGCAGCTTGGGACAGGTGGTAAACTTATACAATGAGCAGTTCTTC
CASSLGQVVNLYNEQFF
>TRBJ1-5|.|.|TRBV7-2
TGTGCCAGCAGCTCAGGACCGACTTGGAGTCAGCCCCAGCATTTT
CASSSGPTWSQPQHF
>TRBJ2-7|.|.|TRBV18
TGTGCCAGCTCTAAATTGAGAGCCTTCTACGAGCAGTACTTC
CASSKLRAFYEQYF